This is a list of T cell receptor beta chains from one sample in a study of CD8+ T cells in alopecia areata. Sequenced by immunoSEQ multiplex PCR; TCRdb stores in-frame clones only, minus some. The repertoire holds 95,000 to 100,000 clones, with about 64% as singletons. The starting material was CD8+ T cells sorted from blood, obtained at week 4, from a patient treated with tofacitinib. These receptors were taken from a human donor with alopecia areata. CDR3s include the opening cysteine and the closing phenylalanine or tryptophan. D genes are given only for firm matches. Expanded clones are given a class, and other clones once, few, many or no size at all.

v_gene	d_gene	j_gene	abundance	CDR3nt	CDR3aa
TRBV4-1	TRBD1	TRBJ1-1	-	TGCGCCAGCAGCCAAGCGGGCAGGGGGCTTACTGAAGCTTTCTTT	CASSQAGRGLTEAFF
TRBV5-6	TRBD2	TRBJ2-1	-	TGTGCCAGCAGCCCGGGACTAGCAGGATACAATGAGCAGTTCTTC	CASSPGLAGYNEQFF
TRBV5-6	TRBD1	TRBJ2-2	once	TGTGCCAGCAGCTTGGGGACAGGGGTTGCCGGGGAGCTGTTTTTT	CASSLGTGVAGELFF
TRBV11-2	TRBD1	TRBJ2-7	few	TGTGCCAGCAGCTTACAGGGGGCGCGGTACGAGCAGTACTTC	CASSLQGARYEQYF
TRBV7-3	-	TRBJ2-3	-	TGTGCCAGCAGGAACCCGTCGGACACAGATACGCAGTATTTT	CASRNPSDTDTQYF
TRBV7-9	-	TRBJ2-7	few	TGTGCCAGCAGCTTTTCTGGCGAGGGTACCTACGAGCAGTACTTC	CASSFSGEGTYEQYF
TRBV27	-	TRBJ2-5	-	TGTGCCAGCAGTTTAGGGAGTCAAGAGACCCAGTACTTC	CASSLGSQETQYF
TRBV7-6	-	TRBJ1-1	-	TGTGCCAGCAGCTCCAAACAGGGACTTAGGGGGGTTGAAGCTTTCTTT	CASSSKQGLRGVEAFF
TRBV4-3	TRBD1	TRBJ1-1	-	TGCGCCAGCAGCCAGGACAGGGGGCGTAGCACTGAAGCTTTCTTT	CASSQDRGRSTEAFF
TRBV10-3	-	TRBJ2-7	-	TGTGCCATCAGTGACCCCGACAGAGCCTACGAGCAGTACTTC	CAISDPDRAYEQYF
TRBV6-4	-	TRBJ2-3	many	TGTGCCAGCAGTGAAGGTGGGAGTGGTCCAGATACGCAGTATTTT	CASSEGGSGPDTQYF